One and the same sample provided the 14 T cell receptor beta chains below, sequenced in a study of OX40 agonist ivuxolimab in advanced cancers. The protocol was immunoSEQ multiplex PCR, while the TCRdb copy is restricted to in-frame clones and leaves out a portion. The sample carries tens of thousands of clones, 65% to 85% recorded once. Sequences were derived from CD4+ or CD8+ T cells sorted from blood, sampled in a trial of the OX40 agonist ivuxolimab. Receptors originate from an adult with an advanced solid tumor such as melanoma, head and neck, liver or kidney cancer.

This chain connects TRBV6-5 to TRBJ1-1, with D perhaps TRBD1 (5 bases). The germline V and J ends were trimmed by 5 bases and 5 bases, with 18 bases remaining between them. From germline, CDR1 is MNHEY and CDR2 SVGAGI. This CDR3 spans 15 amino acids. For the CDR3, the DNA is TGTGCCAGCAGTCCCGAGGGACGGAGGATTACTGAAGCTTTCTTT. Translated: CASSPEGRRITEAFF.

This chain connects TRBV11-2 to TRBJ1-3; D call uncertain. The CDR3 extends over 14 amino acids. V gave up 3 bases and J gave up 8 bases, with 14 bases separating them. Germline assignment: CDR1 SGHAT and CDR2 FQNNGV. This CDR3 reads CASSFHRSGDTIYF. The CDR3 nucleotides read TGTGCCAGCAGCTTTCATAGGTCGGGAGACACCATATATTTT.

The chain combines TRBV6-1 with TRBJ1-1; 8 bases fit TRBD1. The CDR3 consists of 15 residues. CDR1 and CDR2 (germline): MNHNS, SASEGT. V dropped 5 bases and J dropped 1; count of bases not matched to a gene: 6. The CDR3 DNA follows: TGTGCCAGCAGTCCCCACAGGGGGGCGAACACTGAAGCTTTCTTT. Its translation: CASSPHRGANTEAFF.

This clone has more than one count but fewer than ten. The V call is TRBV4-2, the J call TRBJ2-7; 7 bases map to TRBD2. Per the germline V gene, CDR1 is LGHNA and CDR2 is YNFKEQ. V lost 4 bases, J lost 3 bases, and 6 bases stayed unmatched. This CDR3 contains 14 residues. The CDR3 is CASSPGGGDYEQYF. CDR3 sequence (DNA): TGTGCCAGCAGCCCGGGGGGAGGGGACTACGAGCAGTACTTC.

The CDR3 nucleotides are TGTGCCAGCAGTGAAGCCTGGGGCGGCTTAAACTATGGCTACACCTTC. Its protein product is CASSEAWGGLNYGYTF. V gene TRBV6-1 combines with J gene TRBJ1-2; D possibly corresponds to TRBD1 (5 bases). The CDR3 sequence is 16 residues long. Germline CDR1 and CDR2: MNHNS and SASEGT. V lost 0 bases and J lost 2, with 13 bases in between.

A single count supports this clone. The J gene is TRBJ1-2, the V gene TRBV7-3; a weak D match, TRBD1 (6 bases). CDR1 and CDR2 from the germline V gene are SGHTA and FQGTGA. Trimming stripped 4 bases from V and 8 bases from J, with 23 bases between. CDR3 length: 16 residues. The CDR3 loop reads CASSSTTTAGAGGYTF. The CDR3 DNA reads as TGTGCCAGCAGCTCCACGACTACCGCAGGGGCGGGGGGCTACACCTTC.

The chain uses TRBV5-4 and TRBJ1-1; no reliable D call. From germline, CDR1 is SGHNT and CDR2 YYREEE (reference sequence). There are 12 residues in the CDR3. Trimming shortened V by 0 bases and J by 4 bases, and 4 bases separated the two germline ends. The CDR3 protein is CASSLGPTEAFF. CDR3 sequence (DNA): TGTGCCAGCAGCTTGGGGCCCACTGAAGCTTTCTTT.

The chain links TRBV6-1 to TRBJ1-5; maybe TRBD1 (5 bases). The CDR3 consists of 13 residues. V shed 7 bases and J shed 5 bases, with 12 bases lying between them. Germline V gives CDR1 MNHNS, CDR2 SASEGT. CDR3 region: CASTGTWHQPQHF. The CDR3 DNA reads TGTGCCAGCACGGGGACGTGGCATCAGCCCCAGCATTTT.

The chain carries TRBV28 and TRBJ1-2; maybe TRBD1 (6 bases). V dropped 8 bases and J dropped 4 bases, with 11 bases sitting between them. Germline-derived CDR1 and CDR2 are MDHEN and SYDVKM. The CDR3 has 12 amino acids. The CDR3 here is CASGGGAYGYTF. The CDR3 DNA follows: TGTGCCAGCGGGGGGGGCGCCTATGGCTACACCTTC.

This clone was observed once. The rearrangement joins TRBV7-2 to TRBJ2-7; D is perhaps TRBD1 or TRBD2 (5 bases each). The CDR3 runs 18 residues. V lost 5 bases to trimming and J lost 0 bases, with 23 bases between them. Germline CDR1 is SGHTA and CDR2 is FQGNSA. CDR3 nucleotide sequence: TGTGCCAGCAGCCCCAGAGGGTCTGGGACCCCTAGCTCCTACGAGCAGTACTTC. Encoded protein: CASSPRGSGTPSSYEQYF.

J is TRBJ2-1 and V is TRBV5-1, with 8 bases aligning to TRBD2. Trimming removed 4 bases from V and 7 bases from J; junction bases left unmatched: 7. The germline V gene has CDR1 SGHRS and CDR2 YFSETQ. The CDR3 totals 14 residues. The CDR3 DNA follows: TGCGCCAGCAGCGCGGGGGGAGATGGGAATGAGCAGTTCTTC. Amino acids: CASSAGGDGNEQFF.

V and J are TRBV7-7 and TRBJ2-6; unclear D gene. Germline V lookup: CDR1 SSHAT, CDR2 FNYEAQ (reference sequence). The CDR3 covers 16 residues. The germline V and J ends were trimmed by 1 base and 0 bases, with 7 bases remaining between them. The CDR3 is CASSLGAYSGANVLTF. In DNA, the CDR3 is TGTGCCAGCAGCTTAGGTGCCTACTCTGGGGCCAACGTCCTGACTTTC.

This clone was observed a handful of times. Sequence at one end of the junction differs from germline and may be a read error. The CDR3 DNA sequence: TGCAGTGCTAGGGGAACTGCGCTCTTT. Translated, it gives CSARGTALF. V is TRBV20-1 and J is TRBJ1-1, with D unresolved. The CDR3 covers 9 residues. Germline V gene lookup returns CDR1 DFQATT and CDR2 SNEGSKA (reference sequence).

V and J are TRBV28 and TRBJ1-1; 12 bases line up with TRBD1. The ends lost 0 bases at V and 1 base at J; junction bases unmatched: 3. The CDR3 is 17 amino acids. The germline CDR1 and CDR2 sequences are MDHEN and SYDVKM. As DNA, the CDR3 is TGTGCCAGCAGTTTATGGGGGACAGGGGGCAGGAACACTGAAGCTTTCTTT. This codes for CASSLWGTGGRNTEAFF.